This is a list of T cell receptor beta chains from one sample in a study of HIV-infected patients and healthy controls. One entry per CDR3 protein, called by TCRdb with MiXCR from the 5' RACE reads. Of some 19,000 distinct CDR3 sequences listed, roughly 9.3% were seen once; the top ten hold 2% to 3%. Sequencing was carried out using blood. Receptor source: an adult in good health. The CDR3 runs from the conserved cysteine through the conserved F or W. A D gene is named only where the DNA matches it firmly. Rows may omit the clone size; those that give it use once, few, many or a size class.

V gene: TRBV28; clone size: medium-sized; D gene: TRBD2; J gene: TRBJ2-5; CDR3 protein: CASSLGTSGGYQETQYF; CDR3 DNA: TGTGCCAGCAGTCTCGGGACTAGCGGGGGGTACCAAGAGACCCAGTACTTC
V gene: TRBV27; clone size: medium-sized; D gene: .; J gene: TRBJ2-3; CDR3 protein: CASSPVDRLNTDTQYF; CDR3 DNA: TGTGCCAGCAGTCCCGTGGACAGACTGAACACAGATACGCAGTATTTT
V gene: TRBV7-2; clone size: .; D gene: .; J gene: TRBJ1-5; CDR3 protein: CASSYTGRQPQHF; CDR3 DNA: TGTGCCAGCAGCTATACAGGGAGACAGCCCCAGCATTTT
V gene: TRBV7-6; clone size: medium-sized; D gene: .; J gene: TRBJ2-3; CDR3 protein: CASSHPTDTDTQYF; CDR3 DNA: TGTGCCAGCAGCCACCCAACTGACACAGATACGCAGTATTTT
V gene: TRBV6-2/TRBV6-3; clone size: medium-sized; D gene: TRBD2; J gene: TRBJ2-5; CDR3 protein: CASTQLGLARETQYF; CDR3 DNA: TGTGCCAGCACCCAACTCGGACTAGCCCGAGAGACCCAGTACTTC
V gene: TRBV6-6; clone size: many; D gene: .; J gene: TRBJ2-7; CDR3 protein: CASSGGLGEQYF; CDR3 DNA: TGTGCCAGCAGTGGCGGACTTGGGGAGCAGTACTTC
V gene: TRBV6-5; clone size: medium-sized; D gene: TRBD2; J gene: TRBJ2-7; CDR3 protein: CASSLTGLVHEQYF; CDR3 DNA: TGTGCCAGCAGTCTAACGGGACTAGTTCACGAGCAGTACTTC
V gene: TRBV6-2/TRBV6-3; clone size: .; D gene: TRBD1; J gene: TRBJ1-1; CDR3 protein: CASSYPNRGDTEAFF; CDR3 DNA: TGTGCCAGCAGTTACCCGAACAGGGGTGACACTGAAGCTTTCTTT
V gene: TRBV7-3; clone size: many; D gene: .; J gene: TRBJ1-2; CDR3 protein: CASSQFTGYGYTF; CDR3 DNA: TGTGCCAGCAGCCAATTCACCGGCTATGGCTACACCTTC
V gene: TRBV20-1; clone size: few; D gene: TRBD2; J gene: TRBJ2-2; CDR3 protein: CSARASGRDTGELFF; CDR3 DNA: TGCAGTGCTAGGGCTAGCGGGAGGGACACCGGGGAGCTGTTTTTT
V gene: TRBV19; clone size: many; D gene: .; J gene: TRBJ1-5; CDR3 protein: CASRWENNQPQHF; CDR3 DNA: TGTGCCAGTAGGTGGGAGAACAATCAGCCCCAGCATTTT
V gene: TRBV4-2; clone size: many; D gene: .; J gene: TRBJ2-1; CDR3 protein: CASSQDLSYNEQFF; CDR3 DNA: TGTGCCAGCAGCCAAGATTTGTCCTACAATGAGCAGTTCTTC
V gene: TRBV5-1; clone size: many; D gene: .; J gene: TRBJ1-1; CDR3 protein: CASSRVNTEAFF; CDR3 DNA: TGCGCCAGCAGCCGGGTGAACACTGAAGCTTTCTTT
V gene: TRBV18; clone size: .; D gene: TRBD1; J gene: TRBJ1-1; CDR3 protein: CASSPTGVDEAFF; CDR3 DNA: TGTGCCAGCTCACCCACAGGGGTTGATGAAGCTTTCTTT
V gene: TRBV28; clone size: many; D gene: .; J gene: TRBJ2-1; CDR3 protein: CASSFESYNEQFF; CDR3 DNA: TGTGCCAGCAGTTTTGAAAGCTACAATGAGCAGTTCTTC
V gene: TRBV11-2; clone size: many; D gene: TRBD1; J gene: TRBJ1-1; CDR3 protein: CASGIQGANTEAFF; CDR3 DNA: TGTGCCAGCGGAATACAGGGGGCCAACACTGAAGCTTTCTTT
V gene: TRBV18; clone size: many; D gene: .; J gene: TRBJ2-7; CDR3 protein: CASSPGVGEQYF; CDR3 DNA: TGTGCCAGCTCACCAGGGGTGGGCGAGCAGTACTTC
V gene: TRBV7-9; clone size: .; D gene: .; J gene: TRBJ1-1; CDR3 protein: CASSLEGGTEAFF; CDR3 DNA: TGTGCCAGCAGCTTGGAAGGGGGCACTGAAGCTTTCTTT
V gene: TRBV5-1; clone size: medium-sized; D gene: .; J gene: TRBJ2-7; CDR3 protein: CASSLTYEQYF; CDR3 DNA: TGCGCCAGCAGCTTGACCTACGAGCAGTACTTC
V gene: TRBV5-4; clone size: medium-sized; D gene: TRBD1; J gene: TRBJ2-5; CDR3 protein: CASSGRDRASWTQYF; CDR3 DNA: TGTGCCAGCAGCGGAAGGGACAGGGCTTCTTGGACCCAGTACTTC
V gene: TRBV2; clone size: many; D gene: TRBD1; J gene: TRBJ1-1; CDR3 protein: CASSARQGMNTEAFF; CDR3 DNA: TGTGCCAGCAGTGCTCGACAGGGAATGAACACTGAAGCTTTCTTT
V gene: TRBV4-3; clone size: many; D gene: .; J gene: TRBJ2-7; CDR3 protein: CASSLDSKGYEQYF; CDR3 DNA: TGCGCCAGCAGCCTGGACAGTAAGGGCTACGAGCAGTACTTC
V gene: TRBV6-5; clone size: medium-sized; D gene: .; J gene: TRBJ1-6; CDR3 protein: CASSTGIYNSPLHF; CDR3 DNA: TGTGCCAGCAGTACAGGGATCTATAATTCACCCCTCCACTTT
V gene: TRBV2; clone size: .; D gene: TRBD1; J gene: TRBJ2-7; CDR3 protein: CASSGQGYEQYF; CDR3 DNA: TGTGCCAGCAGCGGACAGGGCTACGAGCAGTACTTC
V gene: TRBV28; clone size: many; D gene: .; J gene: TRBJ2-1; CDR3 protein: CASSPASPNEQFF; CDR3 DNA: TGTGCCAGCAGTCCAGCGAGCCCGAATGAGCAGTTCTTC
V gene: TRBV4-3; clone size: many; D gene: TRBD2; J gene: TRBJ2-1; CDR3 protein: CASSQDVGGAYNEQFF; CDR3 DNA: TGCGCCAGCAGCCAAGATGTGGGGGGGGCCTACAATGAGCAGTTCTTC
V gene: TRBV6-6; clone size: .; D gene: .; J gene: TRBJ1-1; CDR3 protein: CASSYVVGTEAFF; CDR3 DNA: TGTGCCAGCAGTTACGTAGTGGGAACTGAAGCTTTCTTT
V gene: TRBV12-3/TRBV12-4; clone size: few; D gene: TRBD1; J gene: TRBJ1-1; CDR3 protein: CASSFTGGGEAFF; CDR3 DNA: TGTGCCAGCAGTTTCACAGGGGGGGGTGAAGCTTTCTTT
V gene: TRBV7-9; clone size: .; D gene: TRBD2; J gene: TRBJ2-1; CDR3 protein: CASTPSGYYNEQFF; CDR3 DNA: TGTGCCAGCACCCCTAGCGGTTACTACAATGAGCAGTTCTTC
V gene: TRBV15; clone size: many; D gene: .; J gene: TRBJ2-3; CDR3 protein: CATSRTLGSHSTDTQYF; CDR3 DNA: TGTGCCACCAGCAGGACCCTTGGGAGTCATAGCACAGATACGCAGTATTTT
V gene: TRBV12-3/TRBV12-4; clone size: medium-sized; D gene: .; J gene: TRBJ2-4; CDR3 protein: CASCSLNIQYF; CDR3 DNA: TGTGCCAGCTGCTCACTAAACATTCAGTACTTC
V gene: TRBV19; clone size: .; D gene: .; J gene: TRBJ2-1; CDR3 protein: CASKTSIGKKNHYNEQFF; CDR3 DNA: TGTGCCAGTAAGACTAGTATCGGAAAAAAAAATCACTACAATGAGCAGTTCTTC
V gene: TRBV11-3; clone size: many; D gene: TRBD2; J gene: TRBJ2-3; CDR3 protein: CASSSDVLAGGSTDTQYF; CDR3 DNA: TGTGCCAGCAGCTCGGATGTGTTAGCGGGAGGCAGCACAGATACGCAGTATTTT
V gene: TRBV20-1; clone size: many; D gene: .; J gene: TRBJ2-7; CDR3 protein: CSASRRGRTYEQYF; CDR3 DNA: TGCAGTGCTAGTAGGCGGGGGCGAACCTACGAGCAGTACTTC
V gene: TRBV19; clone size: few; D gene: TRBD1; J gene: TRBJ2-7; CDR3 protein: CASSAGQGAEEQYF; CDR3 DNA: TGTGCCAGTAGCGCAGGACAGGGGGCTGAGGAGCAGTACTTC
V gene: TRBV30; clone size: .; D gene: .; J gene: TRBJ1-5; CDR3 protein: CAWSVGARNQPQHF; CDR3 DNA: TGTGCCTGGAGTGTAGGGGCCCGCAATCAGCCCCAGCATTTT
V gene: TRBV19; clone size: .; D gene: .; J gene: TRBJ1-1; CDR3 protein: CASSHSGNTEAFF; CDR3 DNA: TGTGCCAGTAGTCATTCTGGGAACACTGAAGCTTTCTTT
V gene: TRBV4-3; clone size: few; D gene: TRBD1; J gene: TRBJ2-1; CDR3 protein: CASSKNYGDRVYNEQFF; CDR3 DNA: TGCGCCAGCAGCAAAAATTACGGGGACAGGGTCTACAATGAGCAGTTCTTC
V gene: TRBV12-3/TRBV12-4; clone size: many; D gene: .; J gene: TRBJ2-5; CDR3 protein: CASSLFGAGETQYF; CDR3 DNA: TGTGCCAGCAGTTTATTCGGGGCGGGAGAGACCCAGTACTTC
V gene: TRBV5-5; clone size: many; D gene: .; J gene: TRBJ2-1; CDR3 protein: CASSLLLAEQFF; CDR3 DNA: TGTGCCAGCAGCTTGCTTTTAGCGGAGCAGTTCTTC
V gene: TRBV12-3/TRBV12-4; clone size: many; D gene: .; J gene: TRBJ2-5; CDR3 protein: CASSFGGDQETQYF; CDR3 DNA: TGTGCCAGCAGTTTTGGCGGGGACCAAGAGACCCAGTACTTC
V gene: TRBV14; clone size: many; D gene: TRBD1; J gene: TRBJ2-7; CDR3 protein: CASSTGQGAHEQYF; CDR3 DNA: TGTGCCAGCAGTACAGGGCAGGGGGCCCACGAGCAGTACTTC
V gene: TRBV5-1; clone size: many; D gene: .; J gene: TRBJ1-1; CDR3 protein: CASSFQAENTEAFF; CDR3 DNA: TGCGCCAGCAGCTTCCAAGCGGAGAACACTGAAGCTTTCTTT
V gene: TRBV5-1; clone size: medium-sized; D gene: TRBD2; J gene: TRBJ2-5; CDR3 protein: CASSTGTAVTSGKTEETQYF; CDR3 DNA: TGCGCCAGCAGCACCGGGACGGCCGTGACTAGCGGGAAGACTGAAGAGACCCAGTACTTC
V gene: TRBV6-1; clone size: medium-sized; D gene: .; J gene: TRBJ2-6; CDR3 protein: CASSEKASGANVLTF; CDR3 DNA: TGTGCCAGCAGTGAAAAAGCCTCTGGGGCCAACGTCCTGACTTTC
V gene: TRBV28; clone size: few; D gene: TRBD1; J gene: TRBJ2-5; CDR3 protein: CASSPAGQGGETQYF; CDR3 DNA: TGTGCCAGCAGTCCCGCGGGACAGGGGGGGGAGACCCAGTACTTC
V gene: TRBV5-5; clone size: many; D gene: .; J gene: TRBJ2-7; CDR3 protein: CASSTQGIYEQYF; CDR3 DNA: TGTGCCAGCAGTACGCAGGGGATTTACGAGCAGTACTTC
V gene: TRBV4-1; clone size: few; D gene: .; J gene: TRBJ2-5; CDR3 protein: CASSQVLSGGFETQYF; CDR3 DNA: TGCGCCAGCAGCCAAGTCTTATCTGGGGGGTTTGAGACCCAGTACTTC
V gene: TRBV7-2; clone size: many; D gene: .; J gene: TRBJ1-5; CDR3 protein: CASSRGDTNNQPQHF; CDR3 DNA: TGTGCCAGCAGCCGGGGGGACACGAACAATCAGCCCCAGCATTTT
V gene: TRBV7-2; clone size: few; D gene: TRBD1; J gene: TRBJ2-5; CDR3 protein: CASSPPGQGRQTQYF; CDR3 DNA: TGTGCCAGCAGCCCGCCAGGACAGGGTCGGCAGACCCAGTACTTC
V gene: TRBV12-3/TRBV12-4; clone size: medium-sized; D gene: TRBD1; J gene: TRBJ1-5; CDR3 protein: CASSLAGFGTGRDQPQHF; CDR3 DNA: TGTGCCAGCAGTTTAGCAGGGTTCGGGACAGGGAGAGATCAGCCCCAGCATTTT
V gene: TRBV19; clone size: .; D gene: .; J gene: TRBJ1-1; CDR3 protein: CASTTPGVRTEAFF; CDR3 DNA: TGTGCCAGTACCACCCCAGGGGTCAGGACTGAAGCTTTCTTT
V gene: TRBV4-2; clone size: many; D gene: .; J gene: TRBJ1-5; CDR3 protein: CASSQGAQPQHF; CDR3 DNA: TGTGCCAGCAGCCAAGGTGCTCAGCCCCAGCATTTT